A single sample is the source of the 16 T cell receptor beta chains below, sequenced in a study of cytomegalovirus exposure and HLA in healthy donors. This PCR relied on a set of 60 Vbeta primers and 13 Jbeta primers. Repertoires were generated with immunoSEQ multiplex PCR, while TCRdb's copy carries only in-frame clones and drops some. The table includes about 130,000 clones, 76% detected once. Sequenced material: PBMCs. The source is a female donor in good health and CMV-seropositive.

The chain links TRBV9 to TRBJ2-7, with D perhaps matching TRBD1 (6 bases). V gave up 0 bases and J gave up 0 bases, with 10 bases separating them. The germline V gene encodes CDR1 SGDLS and CDR2 YYNGEE. The CDR3 is 15 residues long. In DNA, the CDR3 is TGTGCCAGCAGCGTAGGGGACACTGCCTCCTACGAGCAGTACTTC. Protein sequence: CASSVGDTASYEQYF.

The V and J genes are TRBV7-9 and TRBJ1-5; 8 bases line up with TRBD1. Germline CDR1 is SEHNR and CDR2 is FQNEAQ (reference sequence). This CDR3 region has 16 residues. Trimming cost V 5 bases and J 1 base; bases outside gene matches: 7. CDR3 in amino acids: CASSVTGQGSNQPQHF. As DNA, the CDR3 is TGTGCCAGCAGCGTAACTGGACAGGGCAGCAATCAGCCCCAGCATTTT.

This clone appeared a single time. This sequence joins TRBV7-8 and TRBJ2-3; 9 bases fit TRBD1. The CDR3 is made up of 16 amino acids. In germline, CDR1 is SGHVS, CDR2 FQNEAQ. Germline trimming cut 0 bases from V and 4 bases from J; bases unmatched to any gene: 5. The CDR3 sequence is CASSLATGGQSDTQYF. CDR3 in DNA: TGTGCCAGCAGCTTAGCAACAGGGGGCCAGTCAGATACGCAGTATTTT.

The CDR3 DNA sequence: TGTGCCAGCAATCGCGGGACAGGGGATGGCTACACCTTC. The encoded protein is CASNRGTGDGYTF. The V gene is TRBV6-5, the J gene TRBJ1-2; 10 bases line up with TRBD1. The CDR3 sequence is 13 residues long. V dropped 7 bases and J dropped 6; count of bases not matched to a gene: 5. Per germline, CDR1 MNHEY and CDR2 SVGAGI.

The chain employs TRBV18 and TRBJ2-1; 8 bases match TRBD1. This CDR3 is built from 15 residues. The germline V gene has CDR1 KGHSH and CDR2 LQKENI. The V segment lost 4 bases and the J segment 1 base; nucleotides outside the gene matches: 3. The CDR3 loop is CASSHRQGSYNEQFF. CDR3 sequence (DNA): TGTGCCAGCTCACATAGACAGGGGTCCTACAATGAGCAGTTCTTC.

The chain recombines TRBV12-5 with TRBJ1-5; no clear D. V gave up 2 bases and J gave up 2 bases, with 25 bases separating them. The CDR3 consists of 20 residues. Germline assignment: CDR1 LGHNT and CDR2 FRNRAP. CDR3 sequence reads: CASGLSNTLGVLFGNQPQHF. CDR3 coding DNA: TGTGCTAGTGGTTTGTCGAATACCCTCGGGGTTTTATTCGGCAATCAGCCCCAGCATTTT. The complete variable domain, with remaining parts taken from reference TRBV12-5 and TRBJ1-5, reads DARVTQTPRHKVTEMGQEVTMRCQPILGHNTVFWYRQTMMQGLELLAYFRNRAPLDDSGMPKDRFSAEMPDATLATLKIQPSEPRDSAVYFCASGLSNTLGVLFGNQPQHFGDGTRLSIL.

This clone was counted once. The chain carries TRBV14 and TRBJ2-7, with a weak D call TRBD2 (6 bases). The CDR3 contains 16 residues. With 7 bases removed from V and 2 bases from J, the gap between germline ends came to 21 bases. In germline, CDR1 is SGHDN, CDR2 FVKESK. The CDR3 is CASNRGNGEAAYEQYF. The CDR3 region has the DNA TGTGCCAGCAACCGAGGCAATGGGGAGGCTGCCTACGAGCAGTACTTC.

The genes are TRBV29-1 and TRBJ2-3, with D maybe TRBD2 (6 bases). From germline, CDR1 is SQVTM and CDR2 ANQGSEA. The ends were cut back, 2 bases at V and 3 bases at J, with 12 bases in the middle. There are 14 residues in the CDR3. The CDR3 DNA follows: TGCAGCGTTGAATTCGCGGGAAGAACAGATACGCAGTATTTT. It codes for CSVEFAGRTDTQYF.

This clone was counted only a few times. The chain joins TRBV19 to TRBJ1-2, with TRBD1 matching over 10 bases. The CDR3 has 16 residues. Trimming at V came to 9 bases and at J to 3 bases, leaving 13 bases not matched to a gene. Germline lookup yields CDR1 LNHDA and CDR2 SQIVND (reference sequence). The CDR3 nucleotides are TGTGCCAGCCAAATGGTGGCGACAGGGGGCGACTATGGCTACACCTTC. Its translation: CASQMVATGGDYGYTF.

The chain uses TRBV18 and TRBJ2-7; TRBD2 matches 10 bases. The V gene's germline CDR1 is KGHSH and CDR2 LQKENI. The CDR3 sequence is 15 residues long. V dropped 2 bases and J dropped 2; count of bases not matched to a gene: 3. CDR3 DNA sequence: TGTGCCAGCTCACCAGGGGGACTAGCGACCTACGAGCAGTACTTC. This encodes CASSPGGLATYEQYF.

This sequence joins TRBV11-2 and TRBJ2-3; D might be TRBD1 (5 bases). This CDR3 is built from 17 residues. V was trimmed by 4 bases and J by 0 bases, leaving 17 bases between them. CDR1 is SGHAT and CDR2 is FQNNGV in the germline V gene. The CDR3 is CASSSLQDGRSTDTQYF. As DNA, the CDR3 is TGTGCCAGCAGCTCCTTACAGGACGGTCGGAGCACAGATACGCAGTATTTT.

This clone was counted only a few times. The genes are TRBV6-1 and TRBJ2-7; TRBD1 matches at 11 bases. CDR3 size: 16 residues. V trimming: 6 bases; J trimming: 7 bases; junction bases outside the gene matches: 14. Germline assignment: CDR1 MNHNS and CDR2 SASEGT. CDR3 amino acids: CASRERGGTGGEEQYF. Written as DNA, the CDR3 is TGTGCCAGCAGGGAAAGGGGCGGGACAGGGGGGGAGGAGCAGTACTTC.

The chain couples TRBV7-9 to TRBJ2-1; 10 nucleotides line up with TRBD1. The CDR3 loop spans 16 amino acids. CDR1 is SEHNR, CDR2 FQNEAQ, per germline (reference sequence). V dropped 5 bases and J dropped 7; count of bases not matched to a gene: 11. The CDR3 loop is CASSTTGGKISNEQFF. DNA of the CDR3: TGTGCCAGCAGCACGACAGGGGGCAAAATAAGTAATGAGCAGTTCTTC.

The V gene is TRBV19, the J gene TRBJ1-1; 9 bases line up with TRBD1. The CDR3 consists of 16 residues. With V trimmed by 3 bases and J by 5 bases, 10 bases remained unmatched. Germline V gene sequence: CDR1 LNHDA, CDR2 SQIVND (reference sequence). The CDR3 DNA follows: TGTGCCAGTAGTATCCCGACAGGGGGGGTGGGGACTGAAGCTTTCTTT. Protein sequence: CASSIPTGGVGTEAFF.

The rearrangement uses TRBV11-2 and TRBJ2-7; 8 bases map to TRBD1. This CDR3 has 15 residues. Losses at the gene ends were 3 bases for V and 1 base for J; bases not matched to a gene: 5. Germline V gene sequence: CDR1 SGHAT, CDR2 FQNNGV. This chain's CDR3 is CASSFTTGASYEQYF. The CDR3 DNA reads as TGTGCCAGCAGCTTTACGACAGGGGCGTCCTACGAGCAGTACTTC.

V gene TRBV18 combines with J gene TRBJ2-1; 10 positions agree with TRBD2. J gave up 6 bases and V 2 bases, and 4 bases lay outside the gene matches. CDR1 is KGHSH and CDR2 is LQKENI in the germline V gene. CDR3 length equals 15 residues. The CDR3: CASSPSAGGRNEQFF. Here the CDR3 DNA reads TGTGCCAGCTCACCATCAGCGGGAGGGCGCAATGAGCAGTTCTTC.